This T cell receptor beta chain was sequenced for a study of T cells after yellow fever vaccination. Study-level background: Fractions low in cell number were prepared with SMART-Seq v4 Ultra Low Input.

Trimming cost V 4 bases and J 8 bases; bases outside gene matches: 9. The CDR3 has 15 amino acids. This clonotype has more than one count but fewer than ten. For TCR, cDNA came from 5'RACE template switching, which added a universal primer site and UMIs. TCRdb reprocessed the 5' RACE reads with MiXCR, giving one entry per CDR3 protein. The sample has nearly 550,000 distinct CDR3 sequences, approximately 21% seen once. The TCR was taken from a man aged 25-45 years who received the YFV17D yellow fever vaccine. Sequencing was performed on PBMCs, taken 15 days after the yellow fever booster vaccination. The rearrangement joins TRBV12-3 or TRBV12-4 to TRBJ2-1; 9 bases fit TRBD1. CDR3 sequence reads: CASSSNRGRVDEQFF. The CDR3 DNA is TGTGCCAGCAGTTCCAACAGGGGGCGCGTCGATGAGCAGTTCTTC.